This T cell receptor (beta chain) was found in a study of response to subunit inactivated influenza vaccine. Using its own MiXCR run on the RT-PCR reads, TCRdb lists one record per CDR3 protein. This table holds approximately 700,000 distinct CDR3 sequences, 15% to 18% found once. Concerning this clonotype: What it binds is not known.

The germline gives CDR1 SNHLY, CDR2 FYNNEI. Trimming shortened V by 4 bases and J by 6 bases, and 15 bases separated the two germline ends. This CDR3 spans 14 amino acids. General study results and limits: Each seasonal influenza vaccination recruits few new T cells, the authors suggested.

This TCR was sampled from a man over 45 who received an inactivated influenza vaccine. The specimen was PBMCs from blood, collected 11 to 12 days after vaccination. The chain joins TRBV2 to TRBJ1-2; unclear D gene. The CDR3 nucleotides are TGTGCCAGCAGTGCCTTACAGAGCCACGATGGCTACACCTTC. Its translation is CASSALQSHDGYTF.